The 26 T cell receptor beta chains listed next were all sequenced from one sample in a study of CD8 T cells in Susac syndrome. About 0.45 to 1 ug RNA was reverse transcribed with random hexamers. TCRdb ran MiXCR on the immunoSEQ multiplex PCR reads and lists one entry per CDR3 protein. The sample carries 400,000 or so distinct CDR3 sequences, about 85% recorded once. Sequenced input: CD8+ T cells from PBMCs. These receptors all stem from a human donor with multiple sclerosis.

The chain has TRBV6-5 and TRBJ2-5; unclear D gene. The V gene lost 2 bases and the J gene lost 5 bases, with 12 bases spanning the gap. CDR3 size: 14 residues. Germline CDR1 is MNHEY and CDR2 is SVGAGI. CDR3 protein: CASSYMKGIETQYF. CDR3 coding DNA: TGTGCCAGCAGTTACATGAAGGGCATCGAGACCCAGTACTTC.

J is TRBJ2-7 and V is TRBV4-1; 10 nucleotides agree with TRBD1. Per germline, CDR1 MGHRA and CDR2 YSYEKL. The CDR3 totals 15 residues. V shed 4 bases, J shed 2 bases, and the junction held 5 bases outside the gene matches. The DNA for the CDR3 is TGCGCCAGCAGCCTGGGACAGGGGTTGGCCTACGAGCAGTACTTC. Protein: CASSLGQGLAYEQYF.

The V and J genes are TRBV12-3 or TRBV12-4 and TRBJ2-7; 7 bases fit TRBD2. After removal of 7 bases from V and 2 bases from J, the junction contained 11 bases not matched to a gene. The CDR3 consists of 15 residues. Written as DNA, the CDR3 is TGTGCCAGCACCCAAGAACTAGCGCTGACCTACGAGCAGTACTTC. Amino acid sequence: CASTQELALTYEQYF.

In DNA, the CDR3 is TGTGCCAGCGACCCGGGACTAGGGTACAATGAGCAGTTCTTC. It translates to CASDPGLGYNEQFF. This chain links TRBV28 with TRBJ2-1, with 8 bases lining up with TRBD2. After removal of 8 bases from V and 4 bases from J, the junction contained 7 bases not matched to a gene. CDR1 and CDR2 from the germline V gene are MDHEN and SYDVKM. This CDR3 has 14 amino acids.

The CDR3: CSARGMGNTEAFF. CDR3 nucleotides: TGCAGTGCTAGAGGTATGGGTAACACTGAAGCTTTCTTT. The V and J genes are TRBV20-1 and TRBJ1-1; no definite D call. The length of the CDR3 is 13 residues. Germline assignment: CDR1 DFQATT and CDR2 SNEGSKA (reference sequence). The V end was cut by 1 base, the J end by 2 bases, with 8 bases between.

Here the CDR3 reads CASSRDWYNEQFF. CDR3 nucleotide sequence: TGTGCCAGCAGTAGGGACTGGTACAATGAGCAGTTCTTC. The chain carries TRBV28 and TRBJ2-1; possible D gene TRBD2, 6 bases. The CDR3 has 13 amino acids. Germline V gene sequence: CDR1 MDHEN, CDR2 SYDVKM. Trimming pared 5 bases from V and 4 bases from J, leaving 9 bases between.

The gene calls are TRBV7-8 and TRBJ2-3; D not resolved. Trimming took off 6 bases at V and 4 bases at J, with 14 bases between the two ends. This CDR3 contains 14 residues. Germline CDR1 reads SGHVS; CDR2 reads FQNEAQ. The DNA for the CDR3 is TGTGCCAGCAGTATCCACCGATTGGCAGATACGCAGTATTTT. This codes for CASSIHRLADTQYF.

This clonotype was seen a few times. CDR3 in amino acids: CSVEEWQGKVQETQYF. The DNA for the CDR3 is TGCAGCGTTGAAGAGTGGCAGGGGAAGGTCCAAGAGACCCAGTACTTC. The chain recombines TRBV29-1 with TRBJ2-5; tentatively, D is TRBD1 (6 bases). CDR1 is SQVTM, CDR2 ANQGSEA, per germline. The V end was cut by 0 bases, the J end by 1 base, with 15 bases between. The CDR3 sequence is 16 residues long. Full variable domain (remainder filled in from reference TRBV29-1 and TRBJ2-5): SAVISQKPSRDICQRGTSLTIQCQVDSQVTMMFWYRQQPGQSLTLIATANQGSEATYESGFVIDKFPISRPNLTFSTLTVSNMSPEDSSIYLCSVEEWQGKVQETQYFGPGTRLLVL.

J is TRBJ1-3 and V is TRBV15; D call uncertain. The germline CDR1 and CDR2 sequences are LNHNV and YYDKDF (reference sequence). Trimming removed 0 bases from V and 1 base from J, with 13 bases in between. The CDR3 contains 17 residues. CDR3 region: CATSRDPTAESGNTIYF. DNA of the CDR3: TGTGCCACCAGCAGAGATCCTACGGCGGAATCTGGAAACACCATATATTTT.

V and J are TRBV4-1 and TRBJ2-3; D remains unclear. The CDR3 contains 12 residues. Germline V lookup: CDR1 MGHRA, CDR2 YSYEKL. Trimming removed 3 bases from V and 5 bases from J, with 6 bases in between. Here the CDR3 DNA reads TGCGCCAGCAGCCAGAATCGAGATACGCAGTATTTT. Its protein is CASSQNRDTQYF.

The J gene is TRBJ1-5, the V gene TRBV5-5, with D possibly matching TRBD1 (6 bases). Per germline, CDR1 SGHKS and CDR2 YYEKEE (reference sequence). This CDR3 comprises 15 residues. The germline V and J ends were trimmed by 0 bases and 7 bases, with 14 bases remaining between them. CDR3 protein: CASSLVGGGGQPQHF. For the CDR3, the DNA is TGTGCCAGCAGCTTGGTGGGGGGCGGAGGGCAGCCCCAGCATTTT.

J is TRBJ1-1 and V is TRBV19, with D perhaps matching TRBD1 (6 bases). The CDR3 has 11 amino acids. CDR1 and CDR2 (germline): LNHDA, SQIVND (reference sequence). The V end lost 7 bases, the J end lost 11 bases, and 14 bases lay between the germline ends. The DNA for the CDR3 is TGTGCCAGTAATCAGGGGATGGAGGCTTTCTTT. Translating gives CASNQGMEAFF.

This chain links TRBV12-3 or TRBV12-4 with TRBJ1-1, with 9 bases matching TRBD1. The CDR3 sequence is 15 residues long. J gave up 6 bases and V 7 bases, and 12 bases lay outside the gene matches. DNA of the CDR3: TGTGCCAGCACCATGGAGGACAGGGGAGGTGCTGAAGCTTTCTTT. Its protein is CASTMEDRGGAEAFF.

J is TRBJ1-1 and V is TRBV5-1, with 8 positions matching TRBD1. From germline, CDR1 is SGHRS and CDR2 YFSETQ. The CDR3 extends over 14 amino acids. V lost 3 bases to trimming and J lost 10 bases; unmatched junction nucleotides: 11. CDR3: CASSWGGQAGVAFF. The CDR3 DNA reads TGCGCCAGCAGCTGGGGGGGACAGGCAGGTGTAGCTTTCTTT. The full variable domain, rest sourced from reference TRBV5-1 and TRBJ1-1, is KAGVTQTPRYLIKTRGQQVTLSCSPISGHRSVSWYQQTPGQGLQFLFEYFSETQRNKGNFPGRFSGRQFSNSRSEMNVSTLELGDSALYLCASSWGGQAGVAFFGQGTRLTVV.

This clonotype was detected once. This chain connects TRBV6-5 to TRBJ2-7, with D perhaps matching TRBD1 (6 bases). V shed 5 bases and J shed 6 bases, with 20 bases lying between them. The germline CDR1 and CDR2 sequences are MNHEY and SVGAGI. The length of the CDR3 is 15 residues. CDR3 coding DNA: TGTGCCAGCAGTCCCCCGGACAGACCTGATTCCGAGCAGTACTTC. Its protein is CASSPPDRPDSEQYF.

The chain combines TRBV11-2 with TRBJ2-1; no clear D. Germline V gives CDR1 SGHAT, CDR2 FQNNGV. Trimming stripped 5 bases from V and 3 bases from J, with 17 bases between. This CDR3 contains 16 residues. The CDR3 is CASSLNGRPLYNEQFF. CDR3 coding DNA: TGTGCCAGCAGCCTCAATGGGCGGCCACTCTACAATGAGCAGTTCTTC.

V gene TRBV20-1 combines with J gene TRBJ1-1; TRBD1 agrees at 7 bases. V lost 5 bases to trimming and J lost 3 bases; unmatched junction nucleotides: 9. CDR3 length equals 14 residues. Germline V CDR1 and CDR2: DFQATT, SNEGSKA (reference sequence). CDR3 in amino acids: CSAGEQGLDTEAFF. In DNA, the CDR3 is TGCAGTGCTGGGGAACAGGGGTTGGACACTGAAGCTTTCTTT.

The chain has TRBV7-6 and TRBJ2-7; 11 nucleotides agree with TRBD2. The germline CDR1 and CDR2 sequences are SGHVS and FNYEAQ. V lost 5 bases and J lost 2; bases outside the gene matches: 5. The CDR3 extends over 15 amino acids. The CDR3: CASSQLAGAAYEQYF. CDR3 nucleotide sequence: TGTGCCAGCAGCCAACTAGCGGGAGCAGCCTACGAGCAGTACTTC.

A remark on this clonotype: Its ends do not fully match the called genes, so a read error is possible. The V call is TRBV11-2, the J call TRBJ1-1; D is ambiguous. The CDR3 loop spans 10 amino acids. CDR1 is SGHAT and CDR2 is FQNNGV in the germline V gene. CDR3 region: CASQNGEASF. The CDR3 bases are TGTGCCAGTCAGAATGGTGAAGCTTCCTTT.

This chain links TRBV20-1 with TRBJ2-2; a possible D gene is TRBD2 (5 bases). Trimming stripped 0 bases from V and 5 bases from J, with 10 bases between. CDR3 length: 14 residues. Germline CDR1 DFQATT, CDR2 SNEGSKA (reference sequence). CDR3 in DNA: TGCAGTGCTAGAGATTACGGGGTTACCGGGGAGCTGTTTTTT. Translated, it gives CSARDYGVTGELFF.

This clonotype has a handful of counts. J is TRBJ2-7 and V is TRBV28; either TRBD1 or TRBD2 may fit D (5 bases each). The CDR3 covers 14 residues. From germline, CDR1 is MDHEN and CDR2 SYDVKM. The germline V and J ends were trimmed by 2 bases and 0 bases, with 8 bases remaining between them. CDR3 DNA: TGTGCCAGCAGTTTAGAGAGGGGCTCCTACGAGCAGTACTTC. As protein: CASSLERGSYEQYF.

The chain combines TRBV30 with TRBJ1-1; TRBD1 matches 9 bases. This CDR3 is 14 amino acids long. The ends lost 3 bases at V and 3 bases at J; junction bases unmatched: 5. Germline CDR1 reads GTSNPN; CDR2 reads SVGIG (reference sequence). Here the CDR3 DNA reads TGTGCCTGGAGAACCGGGACAGGGCACACTGAAGCTTTCTTT. This gives the protein CAWRTGTGHTEAFF.

This clonotype occurred a few times. The chain couples TRBV2 to TRBJ1-4, with TRBD1 matching 9 bases. Per the germline V gene, CDR1 is SNHLY and CDR2 is FYNNEI. The CDR3 covers 13 residues. The V gene end was trimmed by 6 bases and the J gene end by 8 bases; junction bases not matched to a gene: 4. CDR3 sequence: CASRDRGQEKLFF. CDR3 sequence (DNA): TGTGCCAGCAGGGACAGGGGTCAAGAAAAACTGTTTTTT.

In the case of this clonotype: At one end, the junction sequence differs from germline, possibly due to a read error. V gene TRBV29-1 combines with J gene TRBJ1-1; D is unresolved. Germline CDR1 and CDR2: SQVTM and ANQGSEA. The CDR3 covers 12 residues. This chain's CDR3 is CSVPVGITETFF. The CDR3 DNA is TGCAGCGTCCCCGTGGGGATCACTGAAACTTTCTTT.

V and J are TRBV9 and TRBJ2-1; D is perhaps TRBD1 (6 bases). V was trimmed by 1 base and J by 2 bases, leaving 10 bases between them. CDR1 is SGDLS, CDR2 YYNGEE, per germline. This CDR3 comprises 15 residues. The CDR3 nucleotides are TGTGCCAGCAGCGTACTTGGACAGACCTACAATGAGCAGTTCTTC. This translates into CASSVLGQTYNEQFF.

The V and J genes are TRBV27 and TRBJ2-7; D ambiguous. From germline, CDR1 is MNHEY and CDR2 SMNVEV (reference sequence). The CDR3 is 13 residues long. Trimming cost V 3 bases and J 2 bases, with 8 bases left between them. The CDR3 sequence: CASSLMGTYEQYF. The CDR3 nucleotides are TGTGCCAGCAGTTTGATGGGAACCTACGAGCAGTACTTC.